Here is one T cell receptor beta chain with its context. Its antigen specificity is not known. There are no base qualities to consult, and no much larger clone falls within one base. Looking up the germline V gene yields CDR1 SGHAT and CDR2 FQNNGV. Its CDR3 holds 12 amino acids, cysteine through phenylalanine. Of all the DNA, just the CDR3 is kept, 36 bases in frame from base 1. V is reduced by 8 bases and J by 6 bases, leaving a spacing of 10 bases between them. Systemically healthy Caucasian individuals from Russia, 39 in total and aged about 6 to 95 years, were included as donors. Each donor gave 9.5 to 10 milliliters of peripheral blood, drawn into EDTA-treated Vacutainer tubes. Ficoll-Paque density-gradient centrifugation was used to isolate PBMCs, with at least 7 million per sample. Trizol reagent was used to extract total RNA from PBMCs, with at least 6 micrograms per sample. Naive CD45RAhigh/CD27high T cell percentages were measured by flow cytometry on a PBMC aliquot from every donor.

These data belong to a study of blood T cells in healthy people across ages (dated by TCRdb to between 2014 and 2017). Study-wide context: In model experiments, template switching captured about one uniquely barcoded TCR beta cDNA molecule for every two T cells. The donors were divided into four age groups: young (average about 15 years), middle-aged (approximately 41), aged (approximately 64) and long-lived (roughly 82). For two donors (one aged 18 to 29 and one aged 80 or older), the study analyzed two additional independent replicas of 1 million unique cDNA reads from the same blood draw. To avoid experimental bias, donors of different ages were distributed randomly across sequencing lanes. To track age-related changes in TCR beta repertoire diversity, the study relied on deep sequencing normalized with unique cDNA molecular identifiers.

Libraries came from 5' RACE. The data were produced on an Illumina HiSeq 2500. The second PCR ran for roughly 7 to 11 cycles and used a J-beta primer mix along with a sample-barcoded 5' primer. A unique molecular identifier was introduced onto each TCR beta cDNA molecule by a template-switch 5' adaptor carrying 12 random nucleotides. Each sample yielded at least 2.5 million CDR3-containing paired-end reads. The Mint cDNA synthesis kit, primed by a TRBC-specific oligonucleotide, was used to synthesize first-strand cDNA from all RNA. After uracil-DNA glycosylase treatment, a first 18-cycle PCR used universal primers M1SS and BC2_uni_R on all cDNA. In the original analysis: For normalization, 1 million high-quality reads, each with a distinct molecular identifier, were randomly selected from each sample. Instead of being binned into consensus sequences, reads that shared molecular identifiers were thrown out. MiTCR, with a Q25 quality threshold and the strictest error-elimination algorithm, was used for CDR3 identification, clonotype clustering and error correction. Lower-bound total TCR beta diversity was estimated with a nonparametric unseen species model using Euler transformation. TCRdb trimmed public reads at Q25 via fastp, called clones via MiXCR and kept in-frame beta chains. When rows share a CDR3 protein, they turn into one entry using the most common DNA and genes. TCRdb's processing, not the authors' own work, is the source of the V and J calls. The sample contains some 640,000 distinct CDR3 sequences, around 48% of them found a single time. The ten largest clones add up to 30% to 40% of the sample.

General conclusions and limits of the study: The percentage of naive T cells measured by flow cytometry correlated strongly with observed TCR beta diversity. Observed TCR beta diversity per million T cells fell roughly linearly with age, and a significant reduction was already apparent by age around 40. Estimates of total diversity from one million sequenced T cells were regarded as lower bounds and underestimates. Compared with the aged group, the long-lived group had more naive CD4+ T cells, fewer expanded clones and increased TCR diversity, suggesting age selection. The CMV infection status of donors was not known, potentially confounding age-related changes in expanded clonotypes. Bulk unsorted PBMC profiling prevented conclusive comparison of naive and antigen-experienced compartments.

The TCR originated in an older woman in good health. Here the chain combines TRBV11-2 and TRBJ2-2; the D gene is not confidently resolved. The material sequenced was blood. The DNA sequence follows: TGTGCCAGCGGGCTCGAATCCGGGGAGCTGTTTTTT. Translation gives CASGLESGELFF.